The 18 T cell receptor beta chains listed next were all sequenced from one sample in a study of beta chain features in type 1 diabetes (dated by TCRdb to between 2018 and 2020). The library was made by the immunoSEQ multiplex PCR assay. The entire isolated RNA was reverse transcribed using the High Capacity cDNA Reverse Transcription Kit, and thus expressed TCRB transcripts were sequenced. This immuneACCESS table, as held by TCRdb, lists in-frame sequences with V and J called but not all clones. Of the missing ones, under half trace to an unresolved V gene in checked studies; the others have no known cause. The sample contains just over 600,000 clones, around a sixth of them found a single time. The top ten clones comprise approximately 0.093% of the sample. The sequenced sample consisted of naive CD4+ T cells from blood. The cell subset or site label corresponds to: true naive CD4+ T cells. The receptors originated from a man aged 18 to 30 in good health.

In this sample, this clone turned up a few times. The chain combines TRBV7-9 with TRBJ2-2; the D is unclear. Germline V gene lookup returns CDR1 SEHNR and CDR2 FQNEAQ (reference sequence). CDR3 length equals 15 residues. V lost 2 bases to trimming and J lost 4 bases, with 11 bases between them. CDR3 in DNA: TGTGCCAGCAGCTTACTAGTTCTACTCACCGGGGAGCTGTTTTTT. Encoded protein: CASSLLVLLTGELFF.

The chain uses TRBV2 and TRBJ2-5; 9 bases are a match to TRBD1. Germline CDR1 is SNHLY and CDR2 is FYNNEI. The V and J ends lost 6 bases and 5 bases, in that order; junction bases with no gene match: 1. The CDR3 runs to 12 residues. Written as DNA, the CDR3 is TGTGCCAGCAGAGACAGGGGGGAGACCCAGTACTTC. Its protein is CASRDRGETQYF.

This chain links TRBV4-1 with TRBJ1-2; 11 nucleotides agree with TRBD1. The CDR3 contains 17 residues. Germline V gene data show CDR1 as MGHRA and CDR2 as YSYEKL. V was pared by 4 bases and J by 7 bases, with 14 bases of the junction left unmatched. The CDR3 loop is CASSPRPRDRGSGGYTF. For the CDR3, the DNA is TGCGCCAGCAGCCCACGACCCCGGGACAGGGGGTCTGGTGGCTACACCTTC.

This clone was detected only a few times. The chain recombines TRBV29-1 with TRBJ2-3; a weak D match, TRBD1 (6 bases). The germline V gene has CDR1 SQVTM and CDR2 ANQGSEA. Trimming stripped 7 bases from V and 4 bases from J, with 21 bases between. The CDR3 sequence is 15 residues long. The CDR3 reads CSALKGQGKPDTQYF. The CDR3 coding sequence is TGCAGCGCCCTTAAGGGGCAGGGGAAACCAGATACGCAGTATTTT.

This clone was counted a few times. J is TRBJ1-2 and V is TRBV7-8; D gene uncertain. Looked up from germline, CDR1 is SGHVS and CDR2 is FQNEAQ. The V and J ends lost 2 bases and 0 bases respectively, with 7 bases between them. The CDR3 consists of 14 residues. Here the CDR3 DNA reads TGTGCCAGCAGCTTAACCGCTACTAACTATGGCTACACCTTC. This encodes CASSLTATNYGYTF.

This clone showed up just a few times. This chain joins TRBV28 and TRBJ2-1; TRBD2 might be the D (6 bases). The CDR3 is 17 amino acids. Trimming shortened V by 9 bases and J by 3 bases, and 24 bases separated the two germline ends. The germline gives CDR1 MDHEN, CDR2 SYDVKM. Written as DNA, the CDR3 is TGTGCCAGTTCTCGGGCGAACCTAGGCGGGGTCTACAATGAGCAGTTCTTC. This encodes CASSRANLGGVYNEQFF.

This chain connects TRBV4-2 to TRBJ1-2, with no clear D. The CDR3 is made up of 14 amino acids. Germline CDR1 is LGHNA and CDR2 is YNFKEQ. The ends were cut back, 0 bases at V and 4 bases at J, with 9 bases in the middle. The CDR3 loop is CASSQDRTSYGYTF. DNA for the CDR3: TGTGCCAGCAGCCAAGACAGGACCTCCTATGGCTACACCTTC.

The chain is built from TRBV9 and TRBJ1-1, with 7 bases matching TRBD1. Trimming removed 4 bases from V and 0 bases from J; junction bases left unmatched: 12. CDR3 length: 17 amino acids. Germline CDR1 SGDLS, CDR2 YYNGEE. The CDR3 spells CASSPHRQGIVNTEAFF. CDR3 coding DNA: TGTGCCAGCAGCCCCCACAGACAGGGTATTGTGAACACTGAAGCTTTCTTT.

This clone showed up just a few times. The chain combines TRBV28 with TRBJ2-3; 8 bases are a match to TRBD1. CDR1 and CDR2 from the germline V gene are MDHEN and SYDVKM. The ends lost 3 bases at V and 1 base at J; junction bases unmatched: 9. The CDR3 is made up of 17 amino acids. CDR3: CASSFVGDRGRTDTQYF. DNA for the CDR3: TGTGCCAGCAGTTTTGTGGGCGACAGGGGACGCACAGATACGCAGTATTTT. The whole variable domain, remainder taken from reference TRBV28 and TRBJ2-3, is DVKVTQSSRYLVKRTGEKVFLECVQDMDHENMFWYRQDPGLGLRLIYFSYDVKMKEKGDIPEGYSVSREKKERFSLILESASTNQTSMYLCASSFVGDRGRTDTQYFGPGTRLTVL.

For this clone: Sequence at one end of the junction differs from germline and may be a read error. The rearrangement uses TRBV2 and TRBJ2-5; a weak D match, TRBD2 (5 bases). The V gene's germline CDR1 is SNHLY and CDR2 FYNNEI. The length of the CDR3 is 12 residues. The CDR3 DNA reads as TGTGCCAGCAGTGGAGGGATCCTAGTCAAAAACTTC. Amino acids: CASSGGILVKNF.

The gene calls are TRBV4-1 and TRBJ2-1, with D maybe TRBD2 (7 bases). Germline assignment: CDR1 MGHRA and CDR2 YSYEKL. This CDR3 has 14 amino acids. The V end lost 7 bases, the J end lost 3 bases, and 13 bases lay between the germline ends. The CDR3 here is CASKKGGGYNEQFF. DNA of the CDR3: TGCGCCAGCAAAAAGGGGGGGGGCTACAATGAGCAGTTCTTC.

The chain is built from TRBV5-1 and TRBJ1-1, with D maybe TRBD1 (6 bases). The CDR3 contains 15 residues. Germline V gene sequence: CDR1 SGHRS, CDR2 YFSETQ. V was cut by 2 bases and J by 1 base, with 12 bases left in between. CDR3 residues: CASSLAGQRNTEAFF. In DNA form, the CDR3 reads TGCGCCAGCAGCTTAGCAGGACAGAGGAACACTGAAGCTTTCTTT.

This clone appeared a few times. This chain connects TRBV6-5 to TRBJ2-1; D is possibly TRBD2 (5 bases). The ends were cut back, 0 bases at V and 3 bases at J, with 6 bases in the middle. Germline V CDR1 and CDR2: MNHEY, SVGAGI. This CDR3 is built from 14 residues. The CDR3 DNA sequence: TGTGCCAGCAGTTACTCGAGGGACTACAATGAGCAGTTCTTC. Residues: CASSYSRDYNEQFF.

The chain links TRBV2 to TRBJ2-7, with TRBD1 as a possible D gene (6 bases). The V gene lost 7 bases and the J gene lost 2 bases, with 12 bases spanning the gap. Germline lookup yields CDR1 SNHLY and CDR2 FYNNEI. This CDR3 spans 13 amino acids. The CDR3 DNA is TGTGCCAGCACTCCCAGGGGTACCTACGAGCAGTACTTC. Translated, it gives CASTPRGTYEQYF.

This clone was seen only a few times. The chain carries TRBV10-3 and TRBJ1-4, with 8 bases fitting TRBD1. This CDR3 contains 15 residues. The V gene end was trimmed by 2 bases and the J gene end by 6 bases; junction bases not matched to a gene: 5. Germline V gene lookup returns CDR1 ENHRY and CDR2 SYGVKD. CDR3 DNA sequence: TGTGCCATCAGTGAGGGACAGGGAATGGATGAAAAACTGTTTTTT. It yields the protein CAISEGQGMDEKLFF.

This chain links TRBV4-3 with TRBJ2-1, with D possibly TRBD2 on 6 matching bases. Germline lookup yields CDR1 LGHNA and CDR2 YSLEER. The length of the CDR3 is 17 residues. Trimming left V 2 bases short and J 9 bases short, with 23 bases between. The CDR3 is CASSQITGRRGLGEQFF. As DNA, the CDR3 is TGCGCCAGCAGCCAAATAACGGGACGGAGGGGATTGGGTGAGCAGTTCTTC.

The chain uses TRBV7-2 and TRBJ2-7, with D hard to call. CDR3 length equals 14 residues. Trimming took off 5 bases at V and 0 bases at J, with 11 bases between the two ends. Per the germline V gene, CDR1 is SGHTA and CDR2 is FQGNSA. CDR3 sequence: CASSRYSSSYEQYF. The CDR3 DNA is TGTGCCAGCAGCCGCTATAGCAGCTCCTACGAGCAGTACTTC. The whole variable domain, remainder taken from reference TRBV7-2 and TRBJ2-7, is GAGVSQSPSNKVTEKGKDVELRCDPISGHTALYWYRQSLGQGLEFLIYFQGNSAPDKSGLPSDRFSAERTGGSVSTLTIQRTQQEDSAVYLCASSRYSSSYEQYFGPGTRLTVT.

The gene calls are TRBV6-1 and TRBJ1-1; a possible D gene is TRBD1 (6 bases). Trimming pared 6 bases from V and 0 bases from J, leaving 14 bases between. The germline V gene encodes CDR1 MNHNS and CDR2 SASEGT. The CDR3 spans 15 residues. CDR3 nucleotide sequence: TGTGCCAGCAGGACAGGCCAGGCGATGAACACTGAAGCTTTCTTT. Amino acid sequence: CASRTGQAMNTEAFF.